The source of this T cell receptor (beta chain) is a study of blood T cell repertoires in COVID-19. Overall study: Spain, Italy and the United States supplied samples that represented acute and convalescent COVID-19. Sample material is recorded as cDNA or gDNA derived from T cells, B-cell-depleted T cells, or PBMCs.

Germline CDR1 is MNHEY and CDR2 is SMNVEV (reference sequence). The V and J ends lost 2 bases and 8 bases, in that order; junction bases with no gene match: 18. There are 18 residues in the CDR3. Study processing details: Scientists estimated how many nucleated cells there were by amplifying reference gene primers. The data were produced by immunoSEQ multiplex PCR, yet TCRdb's version contains in-frame clones alone and is incomplete. The D gene and trimming were derived from the DNA, and the V and J assignments and clone size from that table. The sample records approximately 350,000 clones, 88% being singletons. Seattle-derived patients entered the study during active infection and were followed longitudinally.

This receptor was identified in a woman aged 70 to 79 with COVID-19, enrolled during active disease. The sequencing sample was made of peripheral blood. This chain connects TRBV27 to TRBJ1-2, with TRBD1 matching over 9 bases. The CDR3 loop is CASSLEARWDRVLEGYTF. CDR3 DNA: TGTGCCAGCAGTTTAGAGGCCCGATGGGACAGGGTTTTAGAGGGCTACACCTTC.